The T cell receptor beta chain described here comes from a study of human T cells and chemical hapten exposure. Study findings and constraints: There was alopecia in the donors, so their immune response may differ from that of healthy people. Controls had significantly fewer large CDR3 similarity clusters than were formed by expanded TCRs.

This clonotype was found a few times. The antigen remains unidentified. TCRdb reanalysed the RACE reads using MiXCR and keeps one entry per CDR3 protein. The sample lists 25,000 to 30,000 distinct CDR3 sequences; 8% to 9.5% were seen once. Trimming left V 0 bases short and J 1 base short, with 9 bases between. Germline CDR1 reads DFQATT; CDR2 reads SNEGSKA (reference sequence). This CDR3 contains 15 residues. Noted time point: patch test 2, 6 weeks after DPC sensitization. Described treatment: therapeutic diphenylcyclopropenone sensitization with weekly scalp DPC. Staff drew blood before applying each patch test.

The source material was whole blood, sampled in connection with sensitization to the hapten diphenylcyclopropenone (DPC). The V call is TRBV20-1, the J call TRBJ2-2; D remains unclear. The sequence came from a young man with alopecia areata. Some clones in this sample may be carry-over from other donors' samples. The CDR3 nucleotides are TGCAGTGCTAGAGAAGGGCAGGTGAACACCGGGGAGCTGTTTTTT. Protein sequence: CSAREGQVNTGELFF.